A selection of T cell receptor beta chains follows, all from one sample in a study of T cell responses to AZD1222 COVID-19 vaccine. Data came from immunoSEQ multiplex PCR; TCRdb stores just in-frame clones and leaves some out. The sample gives 150,000 to 200,000 clones, roughly nine tenths of which show up once; approximately 1.3% is in the top ten. The source was peripheral blood, collected 28 days after the second AZD1222 dose. Receptor source: an adult who received the AZD1222 COVID-19 vaccine. Both conserved end residues are part of each CDR3. D genes are given only for firm matches. Not all rows give a size; the values are once, few, many and, for expanded clones, a class.

d_gene,j_gene,abundance,v_gene,CDR3nt,CDR3aa
.,TRBJ1-1,.,TRBV5-1,TGCGCCAGCAGCTTGGGGGCACAGGTGAACACTGAAGCTTTCTTT,CASSLGAQVNTEAFF
TRBD1,TRBJ2-5,.,TRBV27,TGTGCCAGCAGCCACGGACAGGGTGAAGAGACCCAGTACTTC,CASSHGQGEETQYF
TRBD2,TRBJ2-1,.,TRBV5-1,TGCGCCAGCAGCGCCAGCGGGGATACCTACAATGAGCAGTTCTTC,CASSASGDTYNEQFF
.,TRBJ1-1,.,TRBV9,TGTGCCAGCAGCGTAGGTCCGGGAATGAACACTGAAGCTTTCTTT,CASSVGPGMNTEAFF
.,TRBJ1-6,.,TRBV28,TGTGCCAGCAGCAGACTAGGGACACGGGGACCTTCACCCCTCCACTTT,CASSRLGTRGPSPLHF
TRBD1,TRBJ1-6,.,TRBV27,TGTGCCAGCAGTTTCTTCAATTTCCGGACAGGGGATAATTCACCCCTCCACTTT,CASSFFNFRTGDNSPLHF
.,TRBJ2-2,once,TRBV3-1/TRBV3-2,TGTGCCAGCAGCCAAGATGGTCTAGAGTTAGACACCGGGGAGCTGTTTTTT,CASSQDGLELDTGELFF
.,TRBJ2-3,.,TRBV3-1/TRBV3-2,TGTGCCAGCAGCCAAGATTGGGCAGATACGCAGTATTTT,CASSQDWADTQYF
.,TRBJ1-2,.,TRBV19,TGTGCCAGTAGTATAGGAGGGTCGAGGGGCTACACCTTC,CASSIGGSRGYTF
TRBD1,TRBJ2-7,.,TRBV10-2,TGCGCCAGCGAAGGGACAGGTTCTTACGAGCAGTACTTC,CASEGTGSYEQYF
.,TRBJ1-2,.,TRBV4-1,TGCGCCAGCAGCCAAGCCGGGACCAACCCCCGCTACACCTTC,CASSQAGTNPRYTF
.,TRBJ1-2,.,TRBV28,TGTGCCAGCAGTTCATTCTATGGCTACACCTTC,CASSSFYGYTF
TRBD1,TRBJ2-6,.,TRBV24-1,TGTGCCACCAGTGACACAGGGGCTGGGGCCAACGTCCTGACTTTC,CATSDTGAGANVLTF
.,TRBJ2-3,once,TRBV15,TGTGCCACCAGCAGAGGGGGGGTGGGCACAGATACGCAGTATTTT,CATSRGGVGTDTQYF
.,TRBJ1-1,.,TRBV27,TGTGCCAGCAGTCTGGGGAACACTGAAGCTTTCTTT,CASSLGNTEAFF
TRBD2,TRBJ2-1,.,TRBV13,TGTGCCAGCAGATATGAAGCGGGAGGGCCGCCCTACAATGAGCAGTTCTTC,CASRYEAGGPPYNEQFF
.,TRBJ1-6,.,TRBV20-1,TGCAGTGCGCAATCAGGGGTACCCCTCCACTTT,CSAQSGVPLHF
TRBD2,TRBJ2-5,.,TRBV6-5,TGTGCCAGCAACGGACTAGCGGGGTACCAAGAGACCCAGTACTTC,CASNGLAGYQETQYF
TRBD1,TRBJ1-2,.,TRBV7-9,TGTGCCAGCAGCTTGTTAGGGGGCGCGAACTATGGCTACACCTTC,CASSLLGGANYGYTF
.,TRBJ1-5,.,TRBV14,TGTGCCAGCAGCCAAGCCGGGGCCCAGGGGCCCCAGCATTTT,CASSQAGAQGPQHF
.,TRBJ2-7,.,TRBV13,TGTGCCAGCAGCCTCGGGACGATCGACGAGCAGTACTTC,CASSLGTIDEQYF
.,TRBJ1-5,.,TRBV6-6,TGTGCCAGCAGTTACTCGATCTCTGAAGGACAGCCCCAGCATTTT,CASSYSISEGQPQHF